This T cell receptor (beta chain) was found in a study of T cell responses to AZD1222 COVID-19 vaccine. Study-wide results and limits: Along spike, vaccine-associated CD4 TCRs were found throughout, with dominance at 160-218 and 743-854. It should be noted that donors were predominantly white British and more often female, and clonal diversity was possibly underestimated. Only six or seven AZD1222 recipients tested seropositive at baseline.

V lost 1 base and J lost 6, with 13 bases in between. Per the germline V gene, CDR1 is SEHNR and CDR2 is FQNEAQ (reference sequence). The CDR3 sequence is 15 residues long. Profiled with immunoSEQ multiplex PCR; TCRdb holds only in-frame clones, not every one. The sample carries tens of thousands of clones, about 91% recorded once. In its sample, this clone was seen once. Antigen unknown. This specimen was peripheral blood, taken 28 days after the second dose of the MenACWY control vaccine. The chain joins TRBV7-9 to TRBJ2-1, with D unclear. The receptor was derived from an adult who received the MenACWY meningococcal vaccine as a control. The CDR3 DNA follows: TGTGCCAGCAGCTTAGTTCTGGCGCGGTCCAATGAGCAGTTCTTC. Translated: CASSLVLARSNEQFF.